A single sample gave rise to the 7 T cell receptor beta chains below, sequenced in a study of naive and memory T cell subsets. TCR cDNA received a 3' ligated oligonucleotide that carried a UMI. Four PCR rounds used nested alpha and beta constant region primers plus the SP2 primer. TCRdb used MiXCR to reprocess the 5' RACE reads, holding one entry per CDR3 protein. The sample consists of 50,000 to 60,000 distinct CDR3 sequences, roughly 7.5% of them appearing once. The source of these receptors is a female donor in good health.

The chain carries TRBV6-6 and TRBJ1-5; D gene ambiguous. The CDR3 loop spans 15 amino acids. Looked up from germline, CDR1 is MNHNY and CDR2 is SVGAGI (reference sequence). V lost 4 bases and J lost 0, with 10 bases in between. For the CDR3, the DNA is TGTGCCAGCAGTTCGACTGTCGGTAGCAATCAGCCCCAGCATTTT. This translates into CASSSTVGSNQPQHF.

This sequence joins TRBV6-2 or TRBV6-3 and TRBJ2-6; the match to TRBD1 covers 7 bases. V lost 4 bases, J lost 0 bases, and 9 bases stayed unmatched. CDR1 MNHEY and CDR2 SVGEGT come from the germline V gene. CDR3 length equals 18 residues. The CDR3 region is CASSLTNRGGSGANVLTF. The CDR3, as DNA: TGTGCCAGCAGTTTGACCAACAGGGGCGGCTCTGGGGCCAACGTCCTGACTTTC.

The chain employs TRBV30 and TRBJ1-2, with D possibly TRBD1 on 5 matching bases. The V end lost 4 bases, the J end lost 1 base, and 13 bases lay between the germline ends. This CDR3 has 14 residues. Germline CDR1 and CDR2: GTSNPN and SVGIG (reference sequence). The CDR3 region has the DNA TGTGCCTGGACCTCAGCAGGGTGTAACTATGGCTACACCTTC. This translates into CAWTSAGCNYGYTF.

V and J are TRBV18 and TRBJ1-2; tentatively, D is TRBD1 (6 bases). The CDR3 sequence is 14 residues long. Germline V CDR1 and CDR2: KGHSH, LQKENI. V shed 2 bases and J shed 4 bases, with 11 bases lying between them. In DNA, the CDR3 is TGTGCCAGCTCACCAGATCCAGGGGCCTATGGCTACACCTTC. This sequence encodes CASSPDPGAYGYTF.

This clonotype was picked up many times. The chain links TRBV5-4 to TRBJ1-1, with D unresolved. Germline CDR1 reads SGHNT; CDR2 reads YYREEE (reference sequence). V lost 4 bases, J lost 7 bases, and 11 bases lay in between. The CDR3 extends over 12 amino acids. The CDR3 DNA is TGTGCCAGCAGCCCGGATTCATTTGAAGCTTTCTTT. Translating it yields CASSPDSFEAFF.

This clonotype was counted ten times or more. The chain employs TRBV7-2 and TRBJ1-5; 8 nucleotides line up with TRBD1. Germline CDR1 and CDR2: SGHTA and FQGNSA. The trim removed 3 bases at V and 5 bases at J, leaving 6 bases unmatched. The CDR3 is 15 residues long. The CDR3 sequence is CASSFQQGVDQPQHF. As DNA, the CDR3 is TGTGCCAGCAGCTTTCAACAGGGGGTGGATCAGCCCCAGCATTTT.

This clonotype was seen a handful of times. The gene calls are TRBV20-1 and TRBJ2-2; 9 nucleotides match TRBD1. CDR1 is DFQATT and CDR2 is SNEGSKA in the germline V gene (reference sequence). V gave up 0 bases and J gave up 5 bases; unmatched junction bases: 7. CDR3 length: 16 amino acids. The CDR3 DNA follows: TGCAGTGCTAGAGATCCGACAGGGGGATCGACCGGGGAGCTGTTTTTT. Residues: CSARDPTGGSTGELFF.